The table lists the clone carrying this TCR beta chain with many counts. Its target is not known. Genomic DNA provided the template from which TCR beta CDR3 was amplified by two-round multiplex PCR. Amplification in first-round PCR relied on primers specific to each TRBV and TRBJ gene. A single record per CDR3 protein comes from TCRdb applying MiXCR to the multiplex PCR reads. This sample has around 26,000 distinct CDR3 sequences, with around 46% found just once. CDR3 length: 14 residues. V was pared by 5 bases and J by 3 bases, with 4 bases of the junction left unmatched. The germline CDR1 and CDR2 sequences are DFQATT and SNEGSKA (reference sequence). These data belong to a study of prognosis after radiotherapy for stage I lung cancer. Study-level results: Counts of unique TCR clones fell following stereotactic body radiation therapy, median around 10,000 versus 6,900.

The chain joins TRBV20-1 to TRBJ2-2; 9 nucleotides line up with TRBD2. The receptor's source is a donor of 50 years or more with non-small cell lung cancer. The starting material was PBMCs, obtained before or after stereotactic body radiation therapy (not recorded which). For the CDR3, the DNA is TGCAGTGCTCGCGGGGGGGCTGACACCGGGGAGCTGTTTTTT. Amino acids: CSARGGADTGELFF.